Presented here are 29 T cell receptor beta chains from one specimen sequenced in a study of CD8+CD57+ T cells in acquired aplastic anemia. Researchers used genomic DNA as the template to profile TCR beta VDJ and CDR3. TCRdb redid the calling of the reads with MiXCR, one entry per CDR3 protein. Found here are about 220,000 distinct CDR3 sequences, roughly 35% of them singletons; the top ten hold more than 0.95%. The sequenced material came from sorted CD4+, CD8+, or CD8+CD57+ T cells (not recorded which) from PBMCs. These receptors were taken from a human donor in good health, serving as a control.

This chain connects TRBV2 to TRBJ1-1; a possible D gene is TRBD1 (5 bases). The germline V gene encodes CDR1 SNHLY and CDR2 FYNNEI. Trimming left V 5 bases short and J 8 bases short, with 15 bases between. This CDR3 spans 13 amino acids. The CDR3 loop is CASSTPGNREAFF. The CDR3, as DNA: TGTGCCAGCAGTACCCCGGGGAACAGGGAAGCTTTCTTT.

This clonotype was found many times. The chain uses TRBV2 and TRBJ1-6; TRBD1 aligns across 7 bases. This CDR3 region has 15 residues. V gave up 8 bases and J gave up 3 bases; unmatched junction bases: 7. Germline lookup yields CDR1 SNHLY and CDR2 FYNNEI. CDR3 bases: TGTGCCAGCCATAGACAGGGATACTATAATTCACCCCTCCACTTT. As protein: CASHRQGYYNSPLHF. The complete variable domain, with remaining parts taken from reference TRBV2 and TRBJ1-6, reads EPEVTQTPSHQVTQMGQEVILRCVPISNHLYFYWYRQILGQKVEFLVSFYNNEISEKSEIFDDQFSVERPDGSNFTLKIRSTKLEDSAMYFCASHRQGYYNSPLHFGNGTRLTVT.

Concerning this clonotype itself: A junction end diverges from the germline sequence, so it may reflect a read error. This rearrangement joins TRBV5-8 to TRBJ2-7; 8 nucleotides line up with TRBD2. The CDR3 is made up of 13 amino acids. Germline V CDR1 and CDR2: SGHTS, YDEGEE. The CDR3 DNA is TGTGCCAGCAGGGCGGGGGGCTCCTGCGAGCAGTACTTC. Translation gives CASRAGGSCEQYF. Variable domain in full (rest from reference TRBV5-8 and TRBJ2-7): EAGVTQSPTHLIKTRGQQATLRCSPISGHTSVYWYQQALGLGLQFLLWYDEGEERNRGNFPPRFSGRQFPNYSSELNVNALELEDSALYLCASRAGGSCEQYFGPGTRLTVT.

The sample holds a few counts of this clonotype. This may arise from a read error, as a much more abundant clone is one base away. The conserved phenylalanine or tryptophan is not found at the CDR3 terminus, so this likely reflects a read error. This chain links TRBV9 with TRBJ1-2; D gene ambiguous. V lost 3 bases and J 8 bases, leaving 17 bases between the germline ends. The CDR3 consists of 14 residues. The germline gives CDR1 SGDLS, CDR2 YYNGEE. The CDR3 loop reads CASSAREYARGYTL. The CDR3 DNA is TGTGCCAGCAGCGCCCGGGAGTACGCACGGGGCTACACCCTC.

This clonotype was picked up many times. CDR3 sequence: CASRGTSGGYEQYF. CDR3 DNA: TGTGCCAGCAGGGGGACTAGCGGGGGCTACGAGCAGTACTTC. The chain is built from TRBV2 and TRBJ2-7; the match to TRBD2 covers 14 bases. Germline V CDR1 and CDR2: SNHLY, FYNNEI. CDR3 size: 14 residues. V lost 6 bases to trimming and J lost 3 bases; unmatched junction nucleotides: 1.

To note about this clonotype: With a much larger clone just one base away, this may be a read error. CDR3 region: CASSSVVTSGDTQYF. CDR3 in DNA: TGTGCCAGCAGCTCAGTAGTGACTAGCGGAGATACGCAGTATTTT. The gene calls are TRBV11-2 and TRBJ2-3; 9 nucleotides agree with TRBD2. V lost 4 bases and J lost 5; bases outside the gene matches: 7. Germline CDR1 and CDR2: SGHAT and FQNNGV. The CDR3 spans 15 residues.

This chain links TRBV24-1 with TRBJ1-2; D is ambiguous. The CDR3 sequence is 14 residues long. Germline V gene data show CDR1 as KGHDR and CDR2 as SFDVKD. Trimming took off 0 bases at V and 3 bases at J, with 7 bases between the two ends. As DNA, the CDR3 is TGTGCCACCAGTGATTTGTTCCGGGACTATGGCTACACCTTC. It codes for CATSDLFRDYGYTF.

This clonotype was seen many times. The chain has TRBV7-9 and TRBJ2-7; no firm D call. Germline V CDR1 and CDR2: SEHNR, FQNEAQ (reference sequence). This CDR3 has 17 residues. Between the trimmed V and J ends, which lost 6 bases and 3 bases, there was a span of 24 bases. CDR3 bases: TGTGCCAGCAGTCCATTCGACTGGTCCCGGGTGCGCTACGAGCAGTACTTC. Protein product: CASSPFDWSRVRYEQYF.

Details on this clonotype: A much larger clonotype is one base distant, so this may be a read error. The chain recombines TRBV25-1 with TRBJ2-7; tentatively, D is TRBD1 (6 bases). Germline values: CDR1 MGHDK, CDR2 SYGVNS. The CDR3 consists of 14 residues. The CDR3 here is CASSRQGTPYVQYF. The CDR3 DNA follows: TGTGCCAGCAGCCGGCAGGGGACCCCCTACGTGCAGTACTTC.

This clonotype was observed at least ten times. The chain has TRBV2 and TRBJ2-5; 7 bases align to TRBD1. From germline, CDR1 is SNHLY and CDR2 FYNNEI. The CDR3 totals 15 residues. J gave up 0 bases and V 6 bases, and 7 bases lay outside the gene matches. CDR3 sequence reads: CASSSTTGDQETQYF. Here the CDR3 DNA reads TGTGCCAGCAGCTCAACCACAGGGGACCAAGAGACCCAGTACTTC. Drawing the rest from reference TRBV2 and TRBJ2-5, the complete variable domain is EPEVTQTPSHQVTQMGQEVILRCVPISNHLYFYWYRQILGQKVEFLVSFYNNEISEKSEIFDDQFSVERPDGSNFTLKIRSTKLEDSAMYFCASSSTTGDQETQYFGPGTRLLVL.

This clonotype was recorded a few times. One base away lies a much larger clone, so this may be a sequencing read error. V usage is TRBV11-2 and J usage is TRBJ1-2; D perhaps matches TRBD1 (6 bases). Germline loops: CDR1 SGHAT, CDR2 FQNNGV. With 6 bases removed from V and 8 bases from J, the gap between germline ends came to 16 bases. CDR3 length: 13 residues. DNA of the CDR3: TGTGCCAGCAGTCCCCAGGGGTCCTCCGGCTACACCTTC. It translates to CASSPQGSSGYTF.

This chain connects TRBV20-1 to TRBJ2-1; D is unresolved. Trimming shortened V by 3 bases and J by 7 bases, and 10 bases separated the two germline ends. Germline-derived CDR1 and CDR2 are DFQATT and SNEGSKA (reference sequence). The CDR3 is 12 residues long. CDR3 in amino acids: CSASRPENEQFF. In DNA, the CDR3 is TGCAGTGCTAGTCGGCCAGAAAATGAGCAGTTCTTC.

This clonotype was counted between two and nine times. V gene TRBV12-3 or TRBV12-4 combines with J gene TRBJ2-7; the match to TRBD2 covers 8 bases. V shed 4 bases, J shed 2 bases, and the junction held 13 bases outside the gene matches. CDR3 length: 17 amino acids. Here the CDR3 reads CASSSLSRAGATYEQYF. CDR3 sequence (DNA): TGTGCCAGCAGTTCTCTTTCCAGAGCGGGGGCCACCTACGAGCAGTACTTC.

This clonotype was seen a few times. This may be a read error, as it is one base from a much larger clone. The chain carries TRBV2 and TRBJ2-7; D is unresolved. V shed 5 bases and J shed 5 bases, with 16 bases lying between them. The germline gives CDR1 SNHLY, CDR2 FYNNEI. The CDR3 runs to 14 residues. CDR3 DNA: TGTGCCAGCAGTCGAAGTGGCAGCCCCCACGAGCAGTACTTC. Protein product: CASSRSGSPHEQYF.

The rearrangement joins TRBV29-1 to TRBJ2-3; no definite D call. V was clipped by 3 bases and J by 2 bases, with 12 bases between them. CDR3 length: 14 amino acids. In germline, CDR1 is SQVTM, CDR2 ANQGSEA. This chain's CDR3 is CSVEPRLHTDTQYF. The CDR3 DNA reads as TGCAGCGTTGAGCCCCGGCTGCACACAGATACGCAGTATTTT.

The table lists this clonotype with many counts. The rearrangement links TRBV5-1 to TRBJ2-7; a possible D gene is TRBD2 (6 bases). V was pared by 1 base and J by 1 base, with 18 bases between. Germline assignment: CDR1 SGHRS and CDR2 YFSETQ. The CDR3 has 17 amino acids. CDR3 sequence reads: CASSLFSFDGGSYEQYF. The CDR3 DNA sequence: TGCGCCAGCAGCTTGTTTTCGTTTGACGGAGGGTCCTACGAGCAGTACTTC.

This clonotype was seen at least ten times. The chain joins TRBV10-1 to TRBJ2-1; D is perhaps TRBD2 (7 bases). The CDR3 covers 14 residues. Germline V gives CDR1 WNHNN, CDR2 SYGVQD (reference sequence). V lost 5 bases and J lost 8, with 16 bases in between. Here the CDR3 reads CASSPGGPVDEQFF. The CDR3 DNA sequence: TGCGCCAGCAGTCCCGGGGGGCCGGTTGATGAGCAGTTCTTC.

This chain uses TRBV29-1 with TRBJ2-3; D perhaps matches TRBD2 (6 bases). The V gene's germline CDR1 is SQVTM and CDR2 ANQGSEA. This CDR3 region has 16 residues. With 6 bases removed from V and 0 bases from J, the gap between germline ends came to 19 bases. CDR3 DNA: TGCAGCGTGGAGGAGGGAATTACGCGAAGCACAGATACGCAGTATTTT. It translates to CSVEEGITRSTDTQYF.

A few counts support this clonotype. This CDR3 reads CSARMRGGSATYEQYF. For the CDR3, the DNA is TGCAGTGCTAGAATGCGCGGCGGGAGCGCTACCTACGAGCAGTACTTC. The V gene is TRBV20-1, the J gene TRBJ2-7; 7 nucleotides match TRBD2. V dropped 2 bases and J dropped 2; count of bases not matched to a gene: 12. The germline CDR1 and CDR2 sequences are DFQATT and SNEGSKA (reference sequence). There are 16 residues in the CDR3.

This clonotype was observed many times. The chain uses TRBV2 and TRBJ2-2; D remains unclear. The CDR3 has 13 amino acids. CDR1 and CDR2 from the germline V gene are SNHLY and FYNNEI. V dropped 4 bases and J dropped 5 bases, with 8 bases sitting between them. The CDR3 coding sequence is TGTGCCAGCAGTGGAGAGCGTACCGGGGAGCTGTTTTTT. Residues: CASSGERTGELFF.

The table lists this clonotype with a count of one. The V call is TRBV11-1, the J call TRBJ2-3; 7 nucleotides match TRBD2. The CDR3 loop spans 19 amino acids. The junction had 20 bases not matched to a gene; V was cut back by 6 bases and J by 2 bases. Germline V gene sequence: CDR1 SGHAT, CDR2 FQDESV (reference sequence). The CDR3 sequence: CASRGGGTSGAQTTDTQYF. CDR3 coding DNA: TGTGCCAGCAGGGGTGGAGGGACGAGCGGGGCCCAAACCACAGATACGCAGTATTTT.

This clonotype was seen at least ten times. Here the CDR3 DNA reads TGCAGTGCACTTGACAGGTCCCGTCGGGGCTACACCTTC. Protein: CSALDRSRRGYTF. This rearrangement joins TRBV20-1 to TRBJ1-2; D might be TRBD1 (6 bases). With 6 bases removed from V and 8 bases from J, the gap between germline ends came to 19 bases. CDR1 and CDR2 (germline): DFQATT, SNEGSKA (reference sequence). CDR3 length equals 13 residues.

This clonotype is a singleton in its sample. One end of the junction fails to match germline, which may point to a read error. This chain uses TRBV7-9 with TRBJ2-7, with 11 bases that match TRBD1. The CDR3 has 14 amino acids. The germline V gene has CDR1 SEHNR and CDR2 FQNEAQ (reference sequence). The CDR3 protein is CASSRGQGAYGQYF. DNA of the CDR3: TGTGCCAGCAGCCGTGGACAGGGGGCCTACGGGCAGTACTTC.

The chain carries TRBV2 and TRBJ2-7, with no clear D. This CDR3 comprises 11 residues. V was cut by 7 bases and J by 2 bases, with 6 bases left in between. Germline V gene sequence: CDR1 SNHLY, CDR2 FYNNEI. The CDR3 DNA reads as TGTGCCAGCAACTCAGCCTACGAGCAGTACTTC. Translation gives CASNSAYEQYF.

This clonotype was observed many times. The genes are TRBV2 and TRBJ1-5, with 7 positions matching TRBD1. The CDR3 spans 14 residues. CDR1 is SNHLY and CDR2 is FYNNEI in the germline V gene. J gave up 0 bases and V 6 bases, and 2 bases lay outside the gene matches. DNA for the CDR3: TGTGCCAGCAGGACAGGGCGTAGCAATCAGCCCCAGCATTTT. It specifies CASRTGRSNQPQHF.

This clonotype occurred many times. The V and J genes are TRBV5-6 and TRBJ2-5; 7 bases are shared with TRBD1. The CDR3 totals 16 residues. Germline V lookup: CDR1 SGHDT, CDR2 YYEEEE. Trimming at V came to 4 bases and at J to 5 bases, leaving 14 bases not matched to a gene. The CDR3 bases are TGTGCCAGCAGCCCAACCGGGACAGACACTTGGGAGACCCAGTACTTC. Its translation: CASSPTGTDTWETQYF.

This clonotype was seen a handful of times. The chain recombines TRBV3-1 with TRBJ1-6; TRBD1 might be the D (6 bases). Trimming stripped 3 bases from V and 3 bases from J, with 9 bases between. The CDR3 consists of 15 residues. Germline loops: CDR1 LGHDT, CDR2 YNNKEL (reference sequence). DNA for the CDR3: TGTGCCAGCAGCCAGGGACACCTCTATAATTCACCCCTCCACTTT. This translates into CASSQGHLYNSPLHF. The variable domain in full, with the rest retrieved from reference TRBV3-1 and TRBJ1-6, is DTAVSQTPKYLVTQMGNDKSIKCEQNLGHDTMYWYKQDSKKFLKIMFSYNNKELIINETVPNRFSPKSPDKAHLNLHINSLELGDSAVYFCASSQGHLYNSPLHFGNGTRLTVT.

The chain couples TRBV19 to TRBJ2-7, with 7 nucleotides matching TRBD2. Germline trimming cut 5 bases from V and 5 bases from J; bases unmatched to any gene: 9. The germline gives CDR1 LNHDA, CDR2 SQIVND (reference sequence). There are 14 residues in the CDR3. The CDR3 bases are TGTGCCAGTAGTCGTAGGGCCCTAGCGGACGAGCAGTACTTC. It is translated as CASSRRALADEQYF.

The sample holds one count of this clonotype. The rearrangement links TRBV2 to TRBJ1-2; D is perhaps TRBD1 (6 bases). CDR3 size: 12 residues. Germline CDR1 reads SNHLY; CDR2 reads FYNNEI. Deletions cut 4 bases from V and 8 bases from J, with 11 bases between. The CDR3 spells CASSATGQGYTF. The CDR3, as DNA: TGTGCCAGCAGTGCTACAGGGCAGGGCTACACCTTC.